Below, 30 T cell receptor beta chains from the same sample are listed, as sequenced in a study of cytomegalovirus exposure and HLA in healthy donors. Use of 60 Vbeta and 13 Jbeta primers characterized the PCR. The protocol was immunoSEQ multiplex PCR, while the TCRdb copy is restricted to in-frame clones and leaves out a portion. This sample has 160,000 or so clones, with 75% to 90% found just once. The sample consisted of PBMCs. These receptor sequences come from a young man in good health and CMV-seronegative.

The chain employs TRBV30 and TRBJ2-7; maybe TRBD1 (5 bases). This CDR3 comprises 14 residues. V shed 3 bases and J shed 1 base, with 13 bases lying between them. Germline CDR1 GTSNPN, CDR2 SVGIG (reference sequence). CDR3 nucleotides: TGTGCCTGGAGCGATCAGGGTTGGTCCTACGAGCAGTACTTC. Amino acids: CAWSDQGWSYEQYF.

The chain recombines TRBV6-5 with TRBJ1-6, with D possibly TRBD1 on 6 matching bases. This CDR3 region has 13 residues. The germline V and J ends were trimmed by 5 bases and 15 bases, with 17 bases remaining between them. Germline V CDR1 and CDR2: MNHEY, SVGAGI. DNA for the CDR3: TGTGCCAGCAGTGATACTACTCCACAGGGCCTCCACTTT. Encoded protein: CASSDTTPQGLHF.

Here the CDR3 reads CASSPGTSLTQYF. CDR3 nucleotide sequence: TGCGCCAGCAGCCCGGGGACTTCTTTGACCCAGTACTTC. This chain connects TRBV4-1 to TRBJ2-5; weak D call: TRBD2 (6 bases). Trimming removed 4 bases at V and 7 bases at J, with 13 bases between. The CDR3 runs 13 residues. Germline CDR1 MGHRA, CDR2 YSYEKL.

This chain links TRBV19 with TRBJ2-1; 12 bases are shared with TRBD2. This CDR3 is 15 amino acids long. Germline CDR1 is LNHDA and CDR2 is SQIVND (reference sequence). V lost 4 bases, J lost 4 bases, and 2 bases stayed unmatched. CDR3 in DNA: TGTGCCAGTAGTACCGGACTAGCGGGATACAATGAGCAGTTCTTC. Amino acid sequence: CASSTGLAGYNEQFF.

The DNA of the CDR3 is TGTGCCAGCAGCTCGAAGGGACAGGGTGGGAATGAGCAGTTCTTC. Translating it yields CASSSKGQGGNEQFF. The gene calls are TRBV7-6 and TRBJ2-1; 9 nucleotides agree with TRBD1. Unmatched junction bases numbered 8, after V lost 4 bases and J lost 7 bases. The CDR3 length is 15 residues. Per germline, CDR1 SGHVS and CDR2 FNYEAQ.

The V call is TRBV19, the J call TRBJ1-1; D gene ambiguous. Per the germline V gene, CDR1 is LNHDA and CDR2 is SQIVND (reference sequence). Trimming stripped 6 bases from V and 1 base from J, with 9 bases between. This CDR3 has 13 amino acids. This CDR3 reads CASRRSGNTEAFF. The CDR3 DNA follows: TGTGCCAGTAGACGGTCTGGGAACACTGAAGCTTTCTTT.

This chain connects TRBV7-8 to TRBJ2-7, with TRBD2 identical over 10 bases. Per germline, CDR1 SGHVS and CDR2 FQNEAQ. The J segment lost 6 bases and the V segment lost 0 bases, leaving 5 bases of the junction unmatched. The CDR3 has 15 amino acids. The DNA of the CDR3 is TGTGCCAGCAGCTTAGCGCCCTCTAGCGGGAGCGAGCAGTACTTC. Translated, it gives CASSLAPSSGSEQYF.

The CDR3 is CAWSRGGNTEAFF. For the CDR3, the DNA is TGTGCCTGGAGCCGAGGGGGGAACACTGAAGCTTTCTTT. This chain joins TRBV30 and TRBJ1-1, with D possibly matching TRBD1 (6 bases). Germline assignment: CDR1 GTSNPN and CDR2 SVGIG (reference sequence). The CDR3 spans 13 residues. Trimming took 3 bases from V and 1 from J, leaving 9 bases between them.

The V gene is TRBV13, the J gene TRBJ2-7, with TRBD1 matching over 11 bases. The CDR3 covers 15 residues. Germline CDR1 is PRHDT and CDR2 is FYEKMQ (reference sequence). Trimming at V came to 4 bases and at J to 2 bases, leaving 4 bases not matched to a gene. DNA for the CDR3: TGTGCCAGCAGCTCAGCGGGACAGGGGGCCTACGAGCAGTACTTC. This encodes CASSSAGQGAYEQYF.

The chain recombines TRBV19 with TRBJ2-3, with a weak D call TRBD2 (6 bases). Trimming cost V 3 bases and J 4 bases, with 11 bases left between them. The CDR3 length is 14 residues. Germline loops: CDR1 LNHDA, CDR2 SQIVND (reference sequence). The CDR3 is CASSMRGTPDTQYF. CDR3 bases: TGTGCCAGTAGTATGCGGGGTACACCAGATACGCAGTATTTT.

This chain connects TRBV6-5 to TRBJ2-6, with 7 bases identical to TRBD1. The germline CDR1 and CDR2 sequences are MNHEY and SVGAGI. The CDR3 runs 14 residues. Unmatched junction bases numbered 0, after V lost 5 bases and J lost 2 bases. The CDR3 coding sequence is TGTGCCAGCAGTCAGGGGGCTGGGGCCAACGTCCTGACTTTC. Amino acid sequence: CASSQGAGANVLTF.

The chain employs TRBV7-9 and TRBJ1-2, with 11 bases matching TRBD1. V was pared by 4 bases and J by 1 base, with 11 bases of the junction left unmatched. The CDR3 spans 18 residues. Germline-derived CDR1 and CDR2 are SEHNR and FQNEAQ (reference sequence). The CDR3 DNA sequence: TGTGCCAGCAGCTCCAACCCCCGGGACAGGGGGAATAACTATGGCTACACCTTC. It yields the protein CASSSNPRDRGNNYGYTF.

This clone was observed a single time. The rearrangement uses TRBV28 and TRBJ2-7; TRBD2 agrees at 12 bases. CDR1 is MDHEN, CDR2 SYDVKM, per germline. V shed 1 base and J 7 bases; nucleotides not matched to a gene: 8. The CDR3 has 16 amino acids. The CDR3 region has the DNA TGTGCCAGCAGTTTATTTCTAGCGGGAGGGTTAGGGGAGCAGTACTTC. This translates into CASSLFLAGGLGEQYF.

The V gene is TRBV27, the J gene TRBJ1-4, with 10 bases identical to TRBD1. The V segment lost 5 bases and the J segment 6 bases; nucleotides outside the gene matches: 15. The CDR3 totals 18 residues. The germline V gene encodes CDR1 MNHEY and CDR2 SMNVEV (reference sequence). The CDR3 protein is CASSLSRDRGQSDEKLFF. CDR3 nucleotides: TGTGCCAGCAGTCTAAGCCGCGACAGGGGGCAATCGGATGAAAAACTGTTTTTT.

This sequence joins TRBV29-1 and TRBJ1-1; 9 positions agree with TRBD1. The CDR3 extends over 13 amino acids. Germline values: CDR1 SQVTM, CDR2 ANQGSEA. V shed 7 bases and J 0 bases; nucleotides not matched to a gene: 3. The CDR3 bases are TGCAGCGCCCGACAGGGGGTGAACACTGAAGCTTTCTTT. As protein: CSARQGVNTEAFF.

The J gene is TRBJ1-5, the V gene TRBV2; D not resolved. The CDR3 spans 14 residues. V was trimmed by 4 bases and J by 6 bases, leaving 13 bases between them. The germline CDR1 and CDR2 sequences are SNHLY and FYNNEI. CDR3 residues: CASSVTGPRQPQHF. In nucleotides, the CDR3 is TGTGCCAGCAGTGTAACTGGGCCCCGTCAGCCCCAGCATTTT.

V gene TRBV19 combines with J gene TRBJ2-7, with TRBD1 identical over 8 bases. Trimming at V came to 5 bases and at J to 4 bases, leaving 16 bases not matched to a gene. Looked up from germline, CDR1 is LNHDA and CDR2 is SQIVND (reference sequence). This CDR3 contains 17 residues. The CDR3 nucleotides read TGTGCCAGTAGTGGAGACAGGGGTTACCAATCGATATACGAGCAGTACTTC. This sequence encodes CASSGDRGYQSIYEQYF. Drawing the rest from reference TRBV19 and TRBJ2-7, the complete variable domain is DGGITQSPKYLFRKEGQNVTLSCEQNLNHDAMYWYRQDPGQGLRLIYYSQIVNDFQKGDIAEGYSVSREKKESFPLTVTSAQKNPTAFYLCASSGDRGYQSIYEQYFGPGTRLTVT.

The chain employs TRBV18 and TRBJ1-4; D is possibly TRBD1 (5 bases). The V gene lost 4 bases and the J gene lost 4 bases, with 10 bases spanning the gap. Germline-derived CDR1 and CDR2 are KGHSH and LQKENI. The CDR3 consists of 14 residues. The DNA of the CDR3 is TGTGCCAGCTCACGGGGCGCCCTTAATGAAAAACTGTTTTTT. It encodes CASSRGALNEKLFF.

The J gene is TRBJ1-1, the V gene TRBV7-7, with D possibly TRBD1 on 6 matching bases. Trimming removed 5 bases at V and 3 bases at J, with 13 bases between. Germline V CDR1 and CDR2: SSHAT, FNYEAQ (reference sequence). The CDR3 extends over 14 amino acids. CDR3 loop: CASSPSPGDTEAFF. CDR3 DNA sequence: TGTGCCAGCAGCCCCTCCCCAGGGGACACTGAAGCTTTCTTT.

This chain connects TRBV11-2 to TRBJ2-7; 7 bases match TRBD1. Germline V gene data show CDR1 as SGHAT and CDR2 as FQNNGV. The CDR3 has 14 amino acids. The V and J ends lost 5 bases and 2 bases, in that order; junction bases with no gene match: 6. The CDR3 nucleotides read TGTGCCAGCAGCGTGACAGGGAAGCCCTACGAGCAGTACTTC. It codes for CASSVTGKPYEQYF.

This rearrangement joins TRBV10-3 to TRBJ1-1, with D perhaps matching TRBD1 (5 bases). The V end lost 10 bases, the J end lost 1 base, and 13 bases lay between the germline ends. This CDR3 contains 13 residues. Germline V CDR1 and CDR2: ENHRY, SYGVKD. CDR3: CATGRTSNTEAFF. In DNA, the CDR3 is TGTGCCACCGGGAGGACATCGAACACTGAAGCTTTCTTT.

The chain couples TRBV10-3 to TRBJ2-3; D gene ambiguous. Trimming removed 4 bases from V and 2 bases from J, with 4 bases in between. CDR1 ENHRY and CDR2 SYGVKD come from the germline V gene. This CDR3 is 12 amino acids long. CDR3 region: CAISAVTDTQYF. The CDR3 DNA sequence: TGTGCCATCAGTGCCGTCACAGATACGCAGTATTTT.

This chain links TRBV7-8 with TRBJ1-5, with 8 bases identical to TRBD1. The CDR3 has 17 amino acids. The V segment lost 6 bases and the J segment 0 bases; nucleotides outside the gene matches: 10. The germline gives CDR1 SGHVS, CDR2 FQNEAQ. CDR3 sequence (DNA): TGTGCCAGCAGACCCGACAGGGGCGAACATAGCAATCAGCCCCAGCATTTT. Residues: CASRPDRGEHSNQPQHF.

Remarks on this clone: Its ends do not fully match the called genes, so a read error is possible. The chain carries TRBV7-9 and TRBJ1-1; 7 nucleotides line up with TRBD1. The CDR3 is 15 amino acids. The germline V gene has CDR1 SEHNR and CDR2 FQNEAQ (reference sequence). The CDR3 region has the DNA TGTTCCAGCAGCCCCCAGACAGGGCTGAACACTGAAGCTTTCTTT. It is translated as CSSSPQTGLNTEAFF. The full variable domain, its missing parts supplied by reference TRBV7-9 and TRBJ1-1, is DTGVSQNPRHKITKRGQNVTFRCDPISEHNRLYWYRQTLGQGPEFLTYFQNEAQLEKSRLLSDRFSAERPKGSFSTLEIQRTEQGDSAMYLCSSSPQTGLNTEAFFGQGTRLTVV.

This clone came up once. This chain joins TRBV19 and TRBJ1-5; D remains unclear. V lost 5 bases to trimming and J lost 7 bases, with 15 bases between them. The CDR3 loop spans 14 amino acids. Germline V gene sequence: CDR1 LNHDA, CDR2 SQIVND (reference sequence). CDR3 DNA: TGTGCCAGTAGTTACGCCAGCTCAGGCCAGCCCCAGCATTTT. Amino acid sequence: CASSYASSGQPQHF.

The chain recombines TRBV15 with TRBJ1-2; no clear D gene. V gave up 0 bases and J gave up 3 bases, with 29 bases separating them. Germline V gene sequence: CDR1 LNHNV, CDR2 YYDKDF (reference sequence). CDR3 length equals 21 residues. The CDR3 nucleotides are TGTGCCACCAGCAGAGAGAGGGTGACACCTCGAAGCCCTCTGGACGACTATGGCTACACCTTC. Translation: CATSRERVTPRSPLDDYGYTF.

The V and J genes are TRBV5-5 and TRBJ1-6; D is possibly TRBD1 (5 bases). V was shortened by 0 bases and J by 5 bases, with 6 bases between the two germline ends. Germline-derived CDR1 and CDR2 are SGHKS and YYEKEE (reference sequence). The CDR3 spans 14 residues. The CDR3 DNA is TGTGCCAGCAGCTTGGGACAGAATAATTCACCCCTCCACTTT. Translated, it gives CASSLGQNNSPLHF.

The rearrangement joins TRBV29-1 to TRBJ2-5, with unresolved D. The V gene lost 6 bases and the J gene lost 2 bases, with 7 bases spanning the gap. Germline CDR1 and CDR2: SQVTM and ANQGSEA. The CDR3 loop spans 11 amino acids. In DNA form, the CDR3 reads TGCAGCGTAACATCGCAAGAGACCCAGTACTTC. Its translation is CSVTSQETQYF.

This clone was counted a single time. The V call is TRBV9, the J call TRBJ2-1; D is possibly TRBD2 (6 bases). CDR1 and CDR2 (germline): SGDLS, YYNGEE. V lost 0 bases and J 0 bases, leaving 7 bases between the germline ends. The CDR3 totals 15 residues. CDR3 sequence: CASSVAGGSYNEQFF. The CDR3 nucleotides are TGTGCCAGCAGCGTAGCCGGGGGCTCCTACAATGAGCAGTTCTTC. The entire variable domain, with the rest obtained from reference TRBV9 and TRBJ2-1, is as follows: DSGVTQTPKHLITATGQRVTLRCSPRSGDLSVYWYQQSLDQGLQFLIQYYNGEERAKGNILERFSAQQFPDLHSELNLSSLELGDSALYFCASSVAGGSYNEQFFGPGTRLTVL.

V is TRBV5-1 and J is TRBJ2-5, with TRBD2 matching 7 bases. The trim removed 4 bases at V and 5 bases at J, leaving 11 bases unmatched. Germline V CDR1 and CDR2: SGHRS, YFSETQ. The CDR3 covers 15 residues. CDR3 loop: CASSREGTPRETQYF. The CDR3 DNA sequence: TGCGCCAGCAGCAGGGAGGGGACCCCTCGGGAGACCCAGTACTTC. Full variable domain (remainder filled in from reference TRBV5-1 and TRBJ2-5): KAGVTQTPRYLIKTRGQQVTLSCSPISGHRSVSWYQQTPGQGLQFLFEYFSETQRNKGNFPGRFSGRQFSNSRSEMNVSTLELGDSALYLCASSREGTPRETQYFGPGTRLLVL.